This note documents a single T cell receptor beta chain sequence. CDR1 is SNHLY, CDR2 FYNNEI, per germline. CDR3 length: 15 amino acids. V was cut by 8 bases and J by 5 bases, with 19 bases left in between. Clones were sequenced by immunoSEQ multiplex PCR, and TCRdb holds only the in-frame ones, with some missing. In the table there are more than 110,000 clones, approximately 85% of which are singletons. The data are from a study of T cell responses to AZD1222 COVID-19 vaccine. This TCR came from an adult in good health. The chain uses TRBV2 and TRBJ1-5; no definite D call. The material sequenced was peripheral blood, taken on day 0 of AZD1222 vaccination. CDR3 in amino acids: CASPDRKEEHQPQHF. CDR3 sequence (DNA): TGTGCCAGCCCAGATAGAAAGGAGGAACATCAGCCCCAGCATTTT.